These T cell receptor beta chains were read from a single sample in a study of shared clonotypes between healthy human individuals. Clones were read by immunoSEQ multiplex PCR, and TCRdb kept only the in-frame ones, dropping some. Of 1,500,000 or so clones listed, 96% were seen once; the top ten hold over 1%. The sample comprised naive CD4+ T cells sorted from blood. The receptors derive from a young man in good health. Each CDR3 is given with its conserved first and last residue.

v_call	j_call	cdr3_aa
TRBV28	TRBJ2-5	CASSPMGRKETQYF
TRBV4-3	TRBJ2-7	CASSQQQVLIPYEQYF
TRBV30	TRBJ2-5	CAWSVSPLETQYF
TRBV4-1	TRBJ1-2	CASSQVWRLDRIRSSDYGYTF
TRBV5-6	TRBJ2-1	CASSTGHYNEQFF
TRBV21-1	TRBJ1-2	CASKGRSNYGYTF
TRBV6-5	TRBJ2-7	CASRIAGGPYEQYF
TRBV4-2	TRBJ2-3	CASSLGPDTQYF
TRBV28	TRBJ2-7	CASSKLAGVHEQYF
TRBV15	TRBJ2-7	CATSRRPASGHYEQYF
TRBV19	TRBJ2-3	CASRSPGQGAADTQYF
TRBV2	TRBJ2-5	CASSGALGPRETQYF
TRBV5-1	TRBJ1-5	CASSLEGQGQPQHF
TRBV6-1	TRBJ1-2	CASSEELRTRGRRYFYGYTF
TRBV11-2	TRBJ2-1	CASSYRDRGIVRGEQFF
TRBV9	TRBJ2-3	CASSVRLGGATDTQYF
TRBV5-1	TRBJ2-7	CASSLGAGIYEQYF
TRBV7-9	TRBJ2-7	CASSEVRRASSYEQYF
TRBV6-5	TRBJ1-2	CASRRGQVSPGYTF
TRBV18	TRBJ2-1	CASSPLGLAGGDNEQFF
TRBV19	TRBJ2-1	CASSTRTGSYNEQFF
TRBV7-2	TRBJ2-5	CASSLSAGAGETQYF
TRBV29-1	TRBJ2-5	CSVERLAGGETQYF
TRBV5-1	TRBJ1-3	CASSLSATGNTIYF
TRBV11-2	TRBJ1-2	CASSLRDTSPYGYTF
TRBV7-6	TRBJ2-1	CASSLSSGRSYNEQFF
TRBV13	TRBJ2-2	CASSLGPSGANTGELFF
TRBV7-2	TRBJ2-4	CASSLVTGAKNIQYF
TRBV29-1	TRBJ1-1	CSAYSMPNTEAFF
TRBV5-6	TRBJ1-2	CASSLVAAGGNYGYTF